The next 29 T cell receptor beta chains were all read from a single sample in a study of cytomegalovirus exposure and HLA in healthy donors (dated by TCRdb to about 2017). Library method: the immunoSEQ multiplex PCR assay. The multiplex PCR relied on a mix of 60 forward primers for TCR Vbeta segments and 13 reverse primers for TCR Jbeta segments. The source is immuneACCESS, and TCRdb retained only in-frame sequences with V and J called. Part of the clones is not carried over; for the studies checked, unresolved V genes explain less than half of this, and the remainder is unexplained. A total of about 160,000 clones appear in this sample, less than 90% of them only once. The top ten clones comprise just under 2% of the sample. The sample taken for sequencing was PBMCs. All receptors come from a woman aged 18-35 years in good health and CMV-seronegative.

In DNA, the CDR3 is TGTGCCAGCAGCGTAGCTAGCGGGGGGTTGAATGAGCAGTTCTTC. Its translation is CASSVASGGLNEQFF. This chain joins TRBV9 and TRBJ2-1; 11 bases line up with TRBD2. V lost 0 bases, J lost 7 bases, and 3 bases stayed unmatched. The CDR3 is 15 amino acids. Germline values: CDR1 SGDLS, CDR2 YYNGEE.

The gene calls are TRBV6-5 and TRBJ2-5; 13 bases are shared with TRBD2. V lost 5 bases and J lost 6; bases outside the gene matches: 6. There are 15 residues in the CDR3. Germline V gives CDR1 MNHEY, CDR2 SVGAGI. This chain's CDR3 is CASSRTSGSIKTQYF. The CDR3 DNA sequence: TGTGCCAGCAGTCGGACTAGCGGGAGCATAAAGACCCAGTACTTC.

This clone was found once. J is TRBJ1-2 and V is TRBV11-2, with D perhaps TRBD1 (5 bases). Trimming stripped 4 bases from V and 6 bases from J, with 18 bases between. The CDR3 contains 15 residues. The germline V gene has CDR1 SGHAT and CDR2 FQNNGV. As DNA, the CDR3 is TGTGCCAGCAGCTCGGGACCGGGGAGGGTGAATGGCTACACCTTC. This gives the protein CASSSGPGRVNGYTF. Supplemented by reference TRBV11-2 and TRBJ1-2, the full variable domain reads EAGVAQSPRYKIIEKRQSVAFWCNPISGHATLYWYQQILGQGPKLLIQFQNNGVVDDSQLPKDRFSAERLKGVDSTLKIQPAKLEDSAVYLCASSSGPGRVNGYTFGSGTRLTVV.

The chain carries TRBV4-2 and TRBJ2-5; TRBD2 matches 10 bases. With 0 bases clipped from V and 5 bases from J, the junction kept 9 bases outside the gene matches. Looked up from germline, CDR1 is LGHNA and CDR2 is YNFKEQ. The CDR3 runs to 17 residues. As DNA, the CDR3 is TGTGCCAGCAGCCAAGAACTAGCGGGACCCTTAGGGGAGACCCAGTACTTC. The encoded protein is CASSQELAGPLGETQYF.

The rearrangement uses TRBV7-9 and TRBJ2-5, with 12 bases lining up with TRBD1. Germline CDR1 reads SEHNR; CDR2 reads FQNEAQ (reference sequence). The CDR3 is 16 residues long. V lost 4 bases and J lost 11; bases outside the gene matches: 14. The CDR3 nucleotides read TGTGCCAGCAGCTCTCTAAAGGGACAGGGGGCGCGGGAGCAGTACTTC. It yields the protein CASSSLKGQGAREQYF.

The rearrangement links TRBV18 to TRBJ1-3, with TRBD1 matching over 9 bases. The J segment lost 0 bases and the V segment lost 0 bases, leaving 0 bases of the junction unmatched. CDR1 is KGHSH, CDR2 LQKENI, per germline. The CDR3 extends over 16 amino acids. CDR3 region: CASSPPGQGSGNTIYF. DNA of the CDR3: TGTGCCAGCTCACCACCGGGACAGGGCTCTGGAAACACCATATATTTT.

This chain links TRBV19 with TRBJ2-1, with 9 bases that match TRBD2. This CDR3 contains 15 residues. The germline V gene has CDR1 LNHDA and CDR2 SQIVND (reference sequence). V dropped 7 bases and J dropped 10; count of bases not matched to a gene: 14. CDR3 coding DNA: TGTGCCAGTACCCCTAGCGGGACCCCCTGGAGGGAGCAGTTCTTC. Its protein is CASTPSGTPWREQFF. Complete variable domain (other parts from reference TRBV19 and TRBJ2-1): DGGITQSPKYLFRKEGQNVTLSCEQNLNHDAMYWYRQDPGQGLRLIYYSQIVNDFQKGDIAEGYSVSREKKESFPLTVTSAQKNPTAFYLCASTPSGTPWREQFFGPGTRLTVL.

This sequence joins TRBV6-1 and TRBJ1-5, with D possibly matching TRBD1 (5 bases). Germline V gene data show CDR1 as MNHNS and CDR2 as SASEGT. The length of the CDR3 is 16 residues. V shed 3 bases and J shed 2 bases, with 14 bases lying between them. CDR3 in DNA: TGTGCCAGCAGTGAGGCTCCAGGGTTCGGCAATCAGCCCCAGCATTTT. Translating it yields CASSEAPGFGNQPQHF.

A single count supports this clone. The CDR3 here is CASNLSPGVRGPGTQYF. CDR3 sequence (DNA): TGTGCCAGCAATCTAAGCCCCGGTGTCAGGGGCCCGGGTACGCAGTATTTT. The gene calls are TRBV28 and TRBJ2-3; TRBD1 might be the D (6 bases). The germline CDR1 and CDR2 sequences are MDHEN and SYDVKM. V gave up 7 bases and J gave up 8 bases, with 28 bases separating them. This CDR3 has 17 residues.

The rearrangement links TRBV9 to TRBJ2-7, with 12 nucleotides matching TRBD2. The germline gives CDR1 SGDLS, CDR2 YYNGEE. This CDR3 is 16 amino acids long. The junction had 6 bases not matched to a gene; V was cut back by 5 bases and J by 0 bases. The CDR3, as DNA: TGTGCCAGCAGGGCCAGGACTAGCGGGAACTCCTACGAGCAGTACTTC. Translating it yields CASRARTSGNSYEQYF.

The CDR3 region is CASSPRSVYEQYF. The CDR3 nucleotides read TGTGCCAGCAGTCCACGGTCCGTTTACGAGCAGTACTTC. The genes are TRBV28 and TRBJ2-7; D is undetermined. CDR3 length: 13 residues. Germline V gene sequence: CDR1 MDHEN, CDR2 SYDVKM. V gave up 5 bases and J gave up 4 bases, with 12 bases separating them.

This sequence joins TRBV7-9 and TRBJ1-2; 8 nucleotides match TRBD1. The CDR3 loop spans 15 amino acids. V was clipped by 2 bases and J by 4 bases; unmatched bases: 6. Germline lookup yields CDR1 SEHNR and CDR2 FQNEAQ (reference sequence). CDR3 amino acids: CASSLILQGVYGYTF. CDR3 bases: TGTGCCAGCAGCTTAATCTTACAGGGGGTCTATGGCTACACCTTC.

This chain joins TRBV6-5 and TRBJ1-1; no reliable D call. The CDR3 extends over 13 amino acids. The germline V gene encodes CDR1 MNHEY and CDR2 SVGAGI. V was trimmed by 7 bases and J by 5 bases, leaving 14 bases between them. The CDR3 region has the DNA TGTGCCAGCAAGGGAGGAGGGAATACTGAAGCTTTCTTT. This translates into CASKGGGNTEAFF.

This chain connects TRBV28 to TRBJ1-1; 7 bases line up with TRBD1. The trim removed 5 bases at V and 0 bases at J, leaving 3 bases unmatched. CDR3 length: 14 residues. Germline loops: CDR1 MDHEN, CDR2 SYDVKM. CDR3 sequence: CASSLRGLNTEAFF. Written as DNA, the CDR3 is TGTGCCAGCAGTCTAAGGGGGCTGAACACTGAAGCTTTCTTT.

The CDR3 is CASSRTTGGNTIYF. CDR3 coding DNA: TGTGCCAGCAGTCGTACGACAGGTGGAAACACCATATATTTT. This chain uses TRBV27 with TRBJ1-3; D is perhaps TRBD1 (6 bases). Trimming took off 5 bases at V and 3 bases at J, with 11 bases between the two ends. Germline values: CDR1 MNHEY, CDR2 SMNVEV (reference sequence). The CDR3 runs 14 residues.

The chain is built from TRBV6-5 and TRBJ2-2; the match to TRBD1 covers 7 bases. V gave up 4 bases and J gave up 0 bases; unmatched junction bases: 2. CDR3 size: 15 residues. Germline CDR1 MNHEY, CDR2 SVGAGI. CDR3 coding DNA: TGTGCCAGCAGTTCCGGGACAGCGAACACCGGGGAGCTGTTTTTT. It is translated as CASSSGTANTGELFF.

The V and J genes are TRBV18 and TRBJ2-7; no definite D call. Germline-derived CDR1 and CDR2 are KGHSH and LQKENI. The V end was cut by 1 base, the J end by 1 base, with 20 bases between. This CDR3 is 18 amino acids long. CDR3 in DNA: TGTGCCAGCTCACCACAAGAGGCTGATGGAGTAGGATCCTACGAGCAGTACTTC. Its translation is CASSPQEADGVGSYEQYF.

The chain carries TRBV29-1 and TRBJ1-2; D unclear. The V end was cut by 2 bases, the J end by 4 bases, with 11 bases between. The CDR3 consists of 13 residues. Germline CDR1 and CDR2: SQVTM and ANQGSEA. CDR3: CSVEIDAGYGYTF. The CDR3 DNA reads TGCAGCGTTGAAATTGACGCAGGCTATGGCTACACCTTC. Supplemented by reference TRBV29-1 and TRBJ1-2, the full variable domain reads SAVISQKPSRDICQRGTSLTIQCQVDSQVTMMFWYRQQPGQSLTLIATANQGSEATYESGFVIDKFPISRPNLTFSTLTVSNMSPEDSSIYLCSVEIDAGYGYTFGSGTRLTVV.

CDR3 sequence: CASSPRFAVRTEAFF. The CDR3 nucleotides read TGTGCCAGCAGTCCTCGGTTTGCGGTCCGCACTGAAGCTTTCTTT. The chain carries TRBV27 and TRBJ1-1; D is unclear. Germline lookup yields CDR1 MNHEY and CDR2 SMNVEV (reference sequence). The CDR3 contains 15 residues. V gave up 5 bases and J gave up 4 bases, with 17 bases separating them.

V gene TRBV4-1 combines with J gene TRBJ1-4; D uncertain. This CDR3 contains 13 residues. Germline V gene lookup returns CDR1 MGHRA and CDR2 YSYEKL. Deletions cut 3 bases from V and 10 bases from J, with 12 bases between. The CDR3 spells CASSQARVVKLFF. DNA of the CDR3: TGCGCCAGCAGCCAGGCTCGGGTGGTAAAACTGTTTTTT.

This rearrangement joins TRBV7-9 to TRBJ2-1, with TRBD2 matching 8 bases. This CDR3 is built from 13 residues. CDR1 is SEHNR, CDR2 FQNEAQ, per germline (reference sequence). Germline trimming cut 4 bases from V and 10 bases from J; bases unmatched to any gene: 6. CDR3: CASSSGLVGEQFF. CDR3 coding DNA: TGTGCCAGCAGCTCGGGACTAGTGGGAGAGCAGTTCTTC.

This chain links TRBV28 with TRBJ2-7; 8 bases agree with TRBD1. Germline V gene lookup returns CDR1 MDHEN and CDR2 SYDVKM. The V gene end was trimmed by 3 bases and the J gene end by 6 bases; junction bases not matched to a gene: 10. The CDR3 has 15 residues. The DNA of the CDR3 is TGTGCCAGCAGTTTCCCCCCAGGGGGCGAATCCGAGCAGTACTTC. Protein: CASSFPPGGESEQYF.

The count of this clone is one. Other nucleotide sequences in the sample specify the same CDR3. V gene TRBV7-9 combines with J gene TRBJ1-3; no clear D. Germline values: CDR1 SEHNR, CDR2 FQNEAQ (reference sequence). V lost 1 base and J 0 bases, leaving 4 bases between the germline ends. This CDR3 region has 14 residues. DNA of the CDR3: TGTGCCAGCAGCTTAGGTCACTCTGGAAACACCATATATTTT. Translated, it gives CASSLGHSGNTIYF. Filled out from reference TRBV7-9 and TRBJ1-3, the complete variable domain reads DTGVSQNPRHKITKRGQNVTFRCDPISEHNRLYWYRQTLGQGPEFLTYFQNEAQLEKSRLLSDRFSAERPKGSFSTLEIQRTEQGDSAMYLCASSLGHSGNTIYFGEGSWLTVV.

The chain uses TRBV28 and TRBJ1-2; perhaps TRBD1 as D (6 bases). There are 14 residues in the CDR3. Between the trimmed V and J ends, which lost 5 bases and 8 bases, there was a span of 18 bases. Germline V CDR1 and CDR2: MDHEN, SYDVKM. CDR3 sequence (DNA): TGTGCCAGCAGTCCTCCCCCCCAGGGGAAAGGCTACACCTTC. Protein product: CASSPPPQGKGYTF.

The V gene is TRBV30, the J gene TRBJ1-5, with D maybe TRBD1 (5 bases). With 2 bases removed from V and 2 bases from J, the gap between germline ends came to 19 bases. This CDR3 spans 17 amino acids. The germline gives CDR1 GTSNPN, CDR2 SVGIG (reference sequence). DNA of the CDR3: TGTGCCTGGAGTCCCGTCAACGACAGAAGGGGCAATCAGCCCCAGCATTTT. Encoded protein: CAWSPVNDRRGNQPQHF.

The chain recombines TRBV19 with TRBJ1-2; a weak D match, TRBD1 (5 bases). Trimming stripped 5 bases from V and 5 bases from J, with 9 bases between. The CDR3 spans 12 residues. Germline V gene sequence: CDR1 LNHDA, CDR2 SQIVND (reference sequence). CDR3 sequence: CASSDRVYGYTF. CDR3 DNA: TGTGCCAGTAGTGACAGAGTATATGGCTACACCTTC.

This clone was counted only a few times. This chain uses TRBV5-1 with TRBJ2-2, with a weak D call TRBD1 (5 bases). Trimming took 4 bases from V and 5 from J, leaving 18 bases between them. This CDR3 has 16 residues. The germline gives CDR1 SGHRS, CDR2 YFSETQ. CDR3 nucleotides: TGCGCCAGCAGCCCTGCGCAGGGCATTCAGACCGGGGAGCTGTTTTTT. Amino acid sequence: CASSPAQGIQTGELFF.

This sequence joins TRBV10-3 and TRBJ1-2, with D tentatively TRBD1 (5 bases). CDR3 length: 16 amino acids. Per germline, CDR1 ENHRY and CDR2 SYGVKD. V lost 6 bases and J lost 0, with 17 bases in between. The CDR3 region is CAISVLSQGTNYGYTF. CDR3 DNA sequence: TGTGCCATCAGCGTTCTCTCTCAGGGAACTAACTATGGCTACACCTTC.

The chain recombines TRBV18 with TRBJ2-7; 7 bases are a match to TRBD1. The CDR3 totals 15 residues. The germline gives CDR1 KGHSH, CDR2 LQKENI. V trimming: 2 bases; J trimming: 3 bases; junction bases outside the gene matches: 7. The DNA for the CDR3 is TGTGCCAGCTCACCAACCTTACAGGGGAGCTACGAGCAGTACTTC. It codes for CASSPTLQGSYEQYF. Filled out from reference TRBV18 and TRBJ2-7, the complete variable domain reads NAGVMQNPRHLVRRRGQEARLRCSPMKGHSHVYWYRQLPEEGLKFMVYLQKENIIDESGMPKERFSAEFPKEGPSILRIQQVVRGDSAAYFCASSPTLQGSYEQYFGPGTRLTVT.